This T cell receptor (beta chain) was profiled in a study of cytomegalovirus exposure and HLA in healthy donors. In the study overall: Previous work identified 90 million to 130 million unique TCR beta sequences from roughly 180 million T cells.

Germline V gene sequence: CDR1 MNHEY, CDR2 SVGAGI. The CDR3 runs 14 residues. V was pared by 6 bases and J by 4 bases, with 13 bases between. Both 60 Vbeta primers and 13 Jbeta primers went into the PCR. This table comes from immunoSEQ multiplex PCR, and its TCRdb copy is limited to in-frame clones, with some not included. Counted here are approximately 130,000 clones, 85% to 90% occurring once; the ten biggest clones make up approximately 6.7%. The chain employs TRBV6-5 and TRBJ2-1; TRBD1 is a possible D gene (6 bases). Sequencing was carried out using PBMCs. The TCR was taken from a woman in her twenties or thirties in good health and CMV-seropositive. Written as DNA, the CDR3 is TGTGCCAGCAGCGCAGGGGCAGGTTACAATGAGCAGTTCTTC. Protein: CASSAGAGYNEQFF.